This T cell receptor beta chain was identified in a study of spatial heterogeneity in lung cancer (dated by TCRdb to about 2019). Regarding the research as a whole: Beta-chain transcripts were consistently detected in greater numbers than alpha-chain transcripts, which likely reflected higher beta-chain transcript abundance. In the raw uncorrected reads, each unique combination of TCR and UMI appeared more than ten times on average. In non-small cell lung cancer, the study quantitatively compared TCR alpha and beta repertoires across several tumor regions, matched nontumor lung, and blood. The study linked features of the TCR repertoire to counts of nonsynonymous mutations, which were determined by whole-exome sequencing of tumor tissue. At surgery, 220 tumor regions, almost 65 matched nontumor lung samples and about 56 PBMC samples were TCR-sequenced for both alpha and beta chains. What the research found in general, with its limitations: Additional single-cell paired TCR alpha and beta sequencing was considered necessary to confirm, at a functional level, the hypothesis that regional TCRs recognize regional mutations. Ubiquitous expanded tumor TCRs showed up in blood more often at tumor resection than at routine follow-up.

The time point label, as the study defines it: sample taken at primary tumor resection. For TCR sequencing, whole RNA was extracted from tumor and nontumor lung tissue, or from cryopreserved PBMC samples, and no cell sorting was done. Donors were some 78 patients with early-stage, untreated non-small cell lung cancer from the lung TRACERx cohort. A patient was chosen for TCR sequencing only when enough RNA was available from at least two tumor regions. As regards this clonotype: This clone's antigen is unknown. It has no much larger one-base neighbor in the sample; base qualities were not kept. As an off-target read in a library built for alpha chains, this beta chain has a frequency of little significance.

V was cut back by 4 bases and J by 1 base, leaving a gap of 13 bases between them. The germline V gene provides CDR1 MGHDK and CDR2 SYGVNS. Spanning cysteine to phenylalanine, the CDR3 consists of 15 amino acids. Of all the DNA, just the CDR3 is kept, 45 bases in frame from base 1. The library came from 5' RACE. The reads were generated on a NextSeq 500. The TCR library protocol attached a unique molecular identifier to each TCR cDNA molecule to allow correction of PCR and sequencing errors. The original pipeline was this. TCR identification, UMI-based error correction and CDR3 extraction were performed with Decombinator tools. TCRs above a frequency of 2 per 1,000, corresponding to the top 1% of the tumor frequency distribution, were defined as expanded. Rényi diversity was computed with the R vegan package after subsampling each repertoire 100 times to 5,000 TCRs. CDR3 similarity networks were built from amino acid triplet string-kernel similarity, connecting CDR3s with pairwise similarity above 0.82. TCRdb trimmed public reads at Q25 via fastp, called clones via MiXCR and kept in-frame beta chains. Rows merge per CDR3 protein into single entries with the most common DNA and genes. These V and J calls derive from TCRdb rather than the authors' analysis. Across this sample there are roughly 10,000 distinct CDR3 sequences, with 6.3% seen only once. The top ten clonotypes cover approximately 30% of the sample.

The sequence came from a male donor with early-stage non-small cell lung cancer. This sample comprised PBMCs, obtained at surgery. The sequence joins TRBV25-1 to TRBJ1-1, with TRBD1 as a weak D call on 6 bases. The nucleotide sequence is TGTGCCAGCAGTGCGTTGGGACAACCGAACACTGAAGCTTTCTTT. It translates as CASSALGQPNTEAFF.